The 14 T cell receptor beta chains given below trace back to one sample, sequenced in a study of CD8+CD57+ T cells in acquired aplastic anemia. All sequencing subjects had displayed CD8+CD57+ cell expansion on flow cytometry. TCR beta VDJ and CDR3 were profiled, and genomic DNA was the template. TCRdb reprocessed the reads with MiXCR, giving one entry per CDR3 protein. Of about 180,000 distinct CDR3 sequences in the sample, 45% to 60% were seen once. The material sequenced was sorted CD4+, CD8+, or CD8+CD57+ T cells (not recorded which) from PBMCs. These TCRs come from a human donor with aplastic anemia.

V and J are TRBV6-1 and TRBJ2-7; unclear D gene. The germline V and J ends were trimmed by 7 bases and 5 bases, with 15 bases remaining between them. CDR1 MNHNS and CDR2 SASEGT come from the germline V gene. CDR3 length: 13 residues. The CDR3 nucleotides read TGTGCCAGCACCTCCGTGCTAAAGAACGAGCAGTACTTC. Its translation is CASTSVLKNEQYF.

This clonotype has a count of ten or more. The chain carries TRBV2 and TRBJ2-3, with 10 nucleotides matching TRBD2. Germline V gene lookup returns CDR1 SNHLY and CDR2 FYNNEI. This CDR3 contains 14 residues. Losses at the gene ends were 8 bases for V and 2 bases for J; bases not matched to a gene: 4. The CDR3: CASAGLADTDTQYF. DNA for the CDR3: TGTGCCAGCGCCGGACTAGCGGACACAGATACGCAGTATTTT.

The rearrangement uses TRBV10-1 and TRBJ1-1; no firm D call. Trimming took 6 bases from V and 5 from J, leaving 16 bases between them. CDR3 length: 14 residues. Germline loops: CDR1 WNHNN, CDR2 SYGVQD (reference sequence). CDR3 DNA: TGCGCCAGCAGGGGTACCATGCAGAGGACTGAAGCTTTCTTT. Its protein product is CASRGTMQRTEAFF.

This clonotype was recorded only once. This chain links TRBV7-9 with TRBJ2-3; the D gene is possibly TRBD1 (5 bases). This CDR3 has 14 residues. V lost 0 bases and J 5 bases, leaving 9 bases between the germline ends. Germline V gene data show CDR1 as SEHNR and CDR2 as FQNEAQ (reference sequence). This chain's CDR3 is CASSLAGAGDTQYF. The CDR3, as DNA: TGTGCCAGCAGCTTAGCAGGGGCCGGAGATACGCAGTATTTT.

This clonotype was detected a few times. The chain joins TRBV9 to TRBJ2-7, with D possibly TRBD2 on 5 matching bases. Trimming took off 4 bases at V and 5 bases at J, with 10 bases between the two ends. Per the germline V gene, CDR1 is SGDLS and CDR2 is YYNGEE. The CDR3 runs 12 residues. CDR3 sequence reads: CASSSEGDEQYF. In nucleotides, the CDR3 is TGTGCCAGCAGCTCTGAGGGAGACGAGCAGTACTTC.

In its sample, this clonotype was seen a few times. The genes are TRBV15 and TRBJ2-7; a weak D match, TRBD2 (6 bases). The germline CDR1 and CDR2 sequences are LNHNV and YYDKDF (reference sequence). Trimming stripped 0 bases from V and 9 bases from J, with 9 bases between. The CDR3 is made up of 12 amino acids. In DNA form, the CDR3 reads TGTGCCACCAGCAGAGATATGCGGGGGCAGTACTTC. Encoded protein: CATSRDMRGQYF.

The chain carries TRBV19 and TRBJ2-1; weak D call: TRBD1 (5 bases). The CDR3 contains 13 residues. Germline lookup yields CDR1 LNHDA and CDR2 SQIVND (reference sequence). Trimming left V 4 bases short and J 8 bases short, with 12 bases between. Here the CDR3 reads CASSKTGYDEQFF. DNA for the CDR3: TGTGCCAGTAGTAAAACAGGTTACGATGAGCAGTTCTTC.

This clonotype has just a few counts. The chain joins TRBV24-1 to TRBJ2-3, with 7 positions matching TRBD2. CDR1 and CDR2 (germline): KGHDR, SFDVKD. After removal of 7 bases from V and 3 bases from J, the junction contained 6 bases not matched to a gene. The CDR3 has 14 residues. CDR3 DNA sequence: TGTGCCACCAGAGCGGGACTATCGACAGATACGCAGTATTTT. Amino acids: CATRAGLSTDTQYF.

This chain connects TRBV6-5 to TRBJ1-3; D remains ambiguous. Trimming removed 5 bases at V and 0 bases at J, with 8 bases between. Germline loops: CDR1 MNHEY, CDR2 SVGAGI. The CDR3 extends over 14 amino acids. The CDR3 region has the DNA TGTGCCAGCAGTCTCGCGGCCTCTGGAAACACCATATATTTT. Protein product: CASSLAASGNTIYF.

This clonotype came up many times. The V gene is TRBV6-1, the J gene TRBJ2-1; D not resolved. The CDR3 extends over 13 amino acids. The V gene's germline CDR1 is MNHNS and CDR2 SASEGT. Trimming left V 6 bases short and J 1 base short, with 7 bases between. This CDR3 is CASSFESYNEQFF. CDR3 DNA sequence: TGTGCCAGCAGCTTCGAGTCCTACAATGAGCAGTTCTTC.

This clonotype has a count of ten or more. V is TRBV10-1 and J is TRBJ2-2, with 7 bases that match TRBD2. The CDR3 has 15 amino acids. V gave up 4 bases and J gave up 3 bases; unmatched junction bases: 5. Germline-derived CDR1 and CDR2 are WNHNN and SYGVQD (reference sequence). The CDR3 coding sequence is TGCGCCAGCAGTGGTTGGGGGGGACACACCGGGGAGCTGTTTTTT. It specifies CASSGWGGHTGELFF.

The chain employs TRBV2 and TRBJ1-1, with D unclear. Trimming shortened V by 3 bases and J by 1 base, and 9 bases separated the two germline ends. The CDR3 sequence is 14 residues long. Germline V gene sequence: CDR1 SNHLY, CDR2 FYNNEI. The CDR3 is CASSDLGKNTEAFF. The CDR3 DNA sequence: TGTGCCAGCAGTGATCTAGGGAAGAACACTGAAGCTTTCTTT. Complete variable domain (other parts from reference TRBV2 and TRBJ1-1): EPEVTQTPSHQVTQMGQEVILRCVPISNHLYFYWYRQILGQKVEFLVSFYNNEISEKSEIFDDQFSVERPDGSNFTLKIRSTKLEDSAMYFCASSDLGKNTEAFFGQGTRLTVV.

This clonotype was counted at least ten times. The CDR3 nucleotides read TGTGCCAGCCAAAGAAATAATTCACCCCTCCACTTT. Translation: CASQRNNSPLHF. J is TRBJ1-6 and V is TRBV6-1; D uncertain. Trimming shortened V by 8 bases and J by 5 bases, and 7 bases separated the two germline ends. Germline V gene data show CDR1 as MNHNS and CDR2 as SASEGT. This CDR3 has 12 residues.

This clonotype has a handful of counts. The rearrangement joins TRBV3-1 to TRBJ1-3; 7 bases are shared with TRBD1. With V trimmed by 4 bases and J by 0 bases, 6 bases remained unmatched. Germline CDR1 is LGHDT and CDR2 is YNNKEL (reference sequence). CDR3 length equals 16 residues. The CDR3, as DNA: TGTGCCAGCAGCCGCACGACAGGGAGCTCTGGAAACACCATATATTTT. Translating it yields CASSRTTGSSGNTIYF.